This T cell receptor (beta chain) was identified during a study of cytomegalovirus exposure and HLA in healthy donors. Points from the study as a whole: For most TCR beta V segments, an earlier analysis put the productive rate at about 90% or about 30% of the time.

With regard to this clone: Its antigen is unknown.

The PCR was carried out with 60 Vbeta primers and 13 Jbeta primers. Generated by immunoSEQ multiplex PCR, the TCRdb table keeps only in-frame clones and is missing some. The table records tens of thousands of clones, roughly 80% of them present only once. Trimming cost V 4 bases and J 2 bases; bases outside gene matches: 6. This CDR3 has 14 amino acids. In germline, CDR1 is SGHRS, CDR2 YFSETQ. The rearrangement links TRBV5-1 to TRBJ2-7, with 7 bases identical to TRBD1. The sample consisted of PBMCs. This receptor was identified in a woman in her twenties or thirties in good health and CMV-seropositive. The CDR3 sequence is CASSTAGTAYEQYF. CDR3 coding DNA: TGCGCCAGCAGCACCGCCGGGACAGCCTACGAGCAGTACTTC.